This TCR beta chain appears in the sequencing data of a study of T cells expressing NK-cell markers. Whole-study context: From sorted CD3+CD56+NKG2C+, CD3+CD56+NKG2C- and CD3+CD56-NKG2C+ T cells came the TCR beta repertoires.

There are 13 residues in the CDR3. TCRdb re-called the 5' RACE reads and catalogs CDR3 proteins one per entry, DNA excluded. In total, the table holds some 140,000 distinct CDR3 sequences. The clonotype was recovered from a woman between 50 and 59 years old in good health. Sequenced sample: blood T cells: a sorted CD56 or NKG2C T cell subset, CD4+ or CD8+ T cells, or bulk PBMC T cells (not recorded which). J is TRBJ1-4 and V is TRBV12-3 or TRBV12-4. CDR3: CASGRGANEKLFF.